This T cell receptor (beta chain) derives from a study of blood T cell repertoires in COVID-19 (TCRdb year 2020). Looking at the study overall: Collaborator samples came from the United States, Italy and Spain and covered acute and convalescent phases of COVID-19. A freely available public database, intended as a resource for researchers studying the immune response to SARS-CoV-2, is where the repertoires were released. Sample metadata almost always included a de-identified subject ID, COVID-19 status, age in years and sex. The prospective study material was composed of cDNA or gDNA derived from T cells, B-cell-depleted T cells, or PBMCs. Deeply sampled blood TCRbeta repertoires from subjects exposed to, actively infected with, or recovered from COVID-19 were included in the dataset. Where available, HLA class I and class II types were obtained from metadata supplied by the sample provider rather than from assay-based typing. Samples were obtained from the ongoing ImmuneRACE study (first 160 participants) and from 1,254 subjects provided by 6 global collaborators.

The collaborating institutions used their own protocols to collect whole blood in K2EDTA tubes. Collaborator samples were shipped for TCRbeta analysis as frozen whole blood, isolated PBMCs, or DNA extracted from either sample type. TCRbeta CDR3 regions were amplified from genomic DNA by means of the immunoSEQ Assay, a bias-controlled multiplex PCR. Per the source publication's procedure: The number of nucleated cells in each sample was estimated by amplification of reference gene primers within the assay. Sequence reads were collapsed and filtered to measure the absolute abundance of every unique TCRbeta CDR3 rearrangement. For each sample, productive Simpson clonality was calculated as the square root of Simpson's diversity index across productive rearrangements. This immuneACCESS table, as held by TCRdb, lists in-frame sequences with V and J called but not all clones. Of the missing ones, under half trace to an unresolved V gene in checked studies; the others have no known cause. The V and J calls and clone size were taken over from that table, and D and trimming were inferred from the DNA. A total of 90,000 to 100,000 clones appear in this sample, 80% to 85% of them only once. The top ten hold about 4.3% of the sample.

Overall results and qualifications from the work: Clinical and demographic metadata were provided uncurated, with the amount varying by source and participant.

The germline V gene specifies MNHEY as CDR1 and SVGAGI as CDR2. V sheds 0 bases and J sheds 6 bases, leaving 18 bases between their ends. The CDR3 runs 16 residues from the cysteine to the valine. The CDR3 DNA has 48 bases and is translated from base 1. About this clone itself: What this receptor recognizes is not known. Base qualities were left out, and no much larger clone turns up one base away.

Sequenced input: peripheral blood. The chain couples TRBV6-5 to TRBJ2-7; TRBD2 is a possible D gene, resting on 6 matching bases. This receptor was identified in a man in his 60s with acute or convalescent COVID-19. The CDR3 sequence is CASSYSIAAPWSEQYV. The DNA sequence is TGTGCCAGCAGTTACTCCATAGCGGCCCCCTGGAGCGAGCAGTACGTC.